Presented here are 18 T cell receptor beta chains from one specimen sequenced in a study of blood T cells in healthy people across ages. A J-beta primer mix and a sample-barcoded 5' primer were used in a second PCR of about 7 to 11 cycles. From the 5' RACE reads, TCRdb called clonotypes with MiXCR, one entry per CDR3 protein. In the table there are some 1.8 million distinct CDR3 sequences, around 42% of which are singletons. Sequencing was carried out using blood. All receptors come from a human donor in good health.

This clonotype was observed a few times. The CDR3 spells CASSLRVATGDYGYTF. DNA for the CDR3: TGTGCCAGCAGCTTAAGGGTCGCGACAGGGGACTATGGCTACACCTTC. This chain joins TRBV7-2 and TRBJ1-2; 8 nucleotides line up with TRBD1. The CDR3 sequence is 16 residues long. Germline CDR1 is SGHTA and CDR2 is FQGNSA. V lost 2 bases, J lost 3 bases, and 8 bases stayed unmatched.

This chain links TRBV14 with TRBJ2-5, with 7 bases fitting TRBD2. Per germline, CDR1 SGHDN and CDR2 FVKESK. CDR3 length: 14 residues. V shed 0 bases and J 11 bases; nucleotides not matched to a gene: 9. The CDR3 sequence is CASSQDWQTGGQYF. The CDR3 DNA is TGTGCCAGCAGCCAAGATTGGCAGACCGGGGGGCAGTACTTC. The complete variable domain, with remaining parts taken from reference TRBV14 and TRBJ2-5, reads EAGVTQFPSHSVIEKGQTVTLRCDPISGHDNLYWYRRVMGKEIKFLLHFVKESKQDESGMPNNRFLAERTGGTYSTLKVQPAELEDSGVYFCASSQDWQTGGQYFGPGTRLLVL.

This clonotype was found a few times. The chain links TRBV27 to TRBJ1-2, with D possibly TRBD1 on 6 matching bases. The CDR3 is 14 residues long. V was trimmed by 3 bases and J by 7 bases, leaving 15 bases between them. Germline CDR1 MNHEY, CDR2 SMNVEV (reference sequence). The CDR3 sequence is CASSFGPGARGYTF. Here the CDR3 DNA reads TGTGCCAGCAGTTTTGGTCCAGGGGCGCGTGGCTACACCTTC.

This clonotype has just a few counts. The chain employs TRBV15 and TRBJ2-5; the D is unclear. Trimming took off 1 base at V and 5 bases at J, with 8 bases between the two ends. The germline V gene has CDR1 LNHNV and CDR2 YYDKDF (reference sequence). There are 13 residues in the CDR3. As DNA, the CDR3 is TGTGCCACCAGCAGAGCGGCATTCGAGACCCAGTACTTC. Its translation is CATSRAAFETQYF.

The chain recombines TRBV29-1 with TRBJ2-3, with a tentative D call TRBD1 (5 bases). V lost 7 bases and J lost 10, with 27 bases in between. The CDR3 contains 15 residues. Germline CDR1 reads SQVTM; CDR2 reads ANQGSEA. The DNA of the CDR3 is TGCAGCGACAGACAGAACACCCGTACAGATACGCCGCAGTATTTT. Translation gives CSDRQNTRTDTPQYF.

This clonotype has only a few counts. The J gene is TRBJ2-7, the V gene TRBV10-3; 10 bases line up with TRBD1. Per germline, CDR1 ENHRY and CDR2 SYGVKD. This CDR3 has 15 residues. V lost 6 bases, J lost 0 bases, and 5 bases stayed unmatched. For the CDR3, the DNA is TGTGCCATCAGAACCGGGACAGGGGACTCCTACGAGCAGTACTTC. It yields the protein CAIRTGTGDSYEQYF.

Of note for this clonotype: The junction and the germline gene differ at one end; a read error may be behind it. The CDR3: CACSLRTEAFF. The DNA of the CDR3 is TGTGCCTGCAGTTTGAGGACTGAAGCTTTCTTT. The V gene is TRBV12-3 or TRBV12-4, the J gene TRBJ1-1, with D unclear. The CDR3 contains 11 residues.

The gene calls are TRBV20-1 and TRBJ2-4; tentatively, D is TRBD2 (6 bases). There are 16 residues in the CDR3. From germline, CDR1 is DFQATT and CDR2 SNEGSKA (reference sequence). The CDR3 DNA is TGCGGCCCTCGCTTGCGGGGATTTATAGCCAAAAACATTCAGTACTTC. Translation: CGPRLRGFIAKNIQYF.

The rearrangement links TRBV5-6 to TRBJ2-7; D is undetermined. Trimming stripped 3 bases from V and 4 bases from J, with 11 bases between. CDR3 length equals 13 residues. Germline V lookup: CDR1 SGHDT, CDR2 YYEEEE. CDR3 residues: CASSSEDGYEQYF. In DNA form, the CDR3 reads TGTGCCAGCAGCTCCGAAGATGGGTACGAGCAGTACTTC.

This clonotype came up a few times. The rearrangement uses TRBV12-3 or TRBV12-4 and TRBJ2-3; no clear D gene. CDR3 length equals 13 residues. Trimming took off 8 bases at V and 4 bases at J, with 13 bases between the two ends. CDR3 DNA sequence: TGTGCCAGCCAAGACTGGGGTCCAGATACGCAGTATTTT. Protein product: CASQDWGPDTQYF.

This clonotype came up a few times. The chain recombines TRBV29-1 with TRBJ2-3; tentative D call: TRBD1 (6 bases). The CDR3 has 16 residues. V gave up 0 bases and J gave up 4 bases, with 17 bases separating them. Germline V lookup: CDR1 SQVTM, CDR2 ANQGSEA. The CDR3 here is CSVEDEGHLSADTQYF. The DNA of the CDR3 is TGCAGCGTTGAAGATGAGGGACACTTAAGCGCAGATACGCAGTATTTT.

As concerns this clonotype: One junction end does not reproduce the germline sequence, and a read error may be involved. J is TRBJ2-7 and V is TRBV3-1, with a possible D match to TRBD2 (5 bases). The CDR3 is 14 residues long. Per the germline V gene, CDR1 is LGHDT and CDR2 is YNNKEL (reference sequence). This CDR3 is CASSLREQIYGQYF. The CDR3 DNA reads TGTGCCAGCAGCCTACGGGAACAGATCTACGGGCAGTACTTC.

In DNA, the CDR3 is TGTGCCAGCGGGGACGGGCCCTATGGCTACACCTTC. Translated: CASGDGPYGYTF. The V gene is TRBV12-3 or TRBV12-4, the J gene TRBJ1-2; D might be TRBD1 (5 bases). The CDR3 loop spans 12 amino acids. V was pared by 8 bases and J by 4 bases, with 11 bases between.

The chain has TRBV6-5 and TRBJ2-3; D is uncertain. Deletions cut 0 bases from V and 4 bases from J, with 11 bases between. The CDR3 totals 15 residues. The V gene's germline CDR1 is MNHEY and CDR2 SVGAGI. The CDR3: CASSYSSGASDTQYF. As DNA, the CDR3 is TGTGCCAGCAGTTACTCGTCAGGAGCCTCAGATACGCAGTATTTT.

The V call is TRBV5-5, the J call TRBJ2-7; 12 nucleotides line up with TRBD2. This CDR3 has 15 residues. V lost 4 bases, J lost 9 bases, and 11 bases stayed unmatched. Per germline, CDR1 SGHKS and CDR2 YYEKEE (reference sequence). CDR3 region: CASSTPSGGASGQYF. Here the CDR3 DNA reads TGTGCCAGCAGCACGCCTAGCGGGGGGGCAAGCGGGCAGTACTTC.

This clonotype was seen a few times. The chain has TRBV7-2 and TRBJ2-7; possible D gene TRBD1, 6 bases. The CDR3 sequence is 14 residues long. The V and J ends lost 5 bases and 2 bases respectively, with 13 bases between them. Germline assignment: CDR1 SGHTA and CDR2 FQGNSA. Here the CDR3 reads CASSIRGLPYEQYF. CDR3 nucleotide sequence: TGTGCCAGCAGCATCAGGGGTCTACCCTACGAGCAGTACTTC.

The J gene is TRBJ2-2, the V gene TRBV5-4; tentatively, D is TRBD1 (5 bases). The CDR3 is 15 amino acids. V lost 3 bases and J 1 base, leaving 10 bases between the germline ends. Per germline, CDR1 SGHNT and CDR2 YYREEE (reference sequence). The CDR3 loop reads CASSSVGQNTGELFF. CDR3 DNA: TGTGCCAGCAGCTCAGTAGGACAGAACACCGGGGAGCTGTTTTTT. Complete variable domain (other parts from reference TRBV5-4 and TRBJ2-2): ETGVTQSPTHLIKTRGQQVTLRCSSQSGHNTVSWYQQALGQGPQFIFQYYREEENGRGNFPPRFSGLQFPNYSSELNVNALELDDSALYLCASSSVGQNTGELFFGEGSRLTVL.

This clonotype came up many times. J is TRBJ1-2 and V is TRBV29-1; D is unresolved. This CDR3 region has 12 residues. Trimming removed 5 bases at V and 2 bases at J, with 9 bases between. Germline V gene lookup returns CDR1 SQVTM and CDR2 ANQGSEA. DNA of the CDR3: TGCAGCGTTTCTGGGAGCAACTATGGCTACACCTTC. This gives the protein CSVSGSNYGYTF.